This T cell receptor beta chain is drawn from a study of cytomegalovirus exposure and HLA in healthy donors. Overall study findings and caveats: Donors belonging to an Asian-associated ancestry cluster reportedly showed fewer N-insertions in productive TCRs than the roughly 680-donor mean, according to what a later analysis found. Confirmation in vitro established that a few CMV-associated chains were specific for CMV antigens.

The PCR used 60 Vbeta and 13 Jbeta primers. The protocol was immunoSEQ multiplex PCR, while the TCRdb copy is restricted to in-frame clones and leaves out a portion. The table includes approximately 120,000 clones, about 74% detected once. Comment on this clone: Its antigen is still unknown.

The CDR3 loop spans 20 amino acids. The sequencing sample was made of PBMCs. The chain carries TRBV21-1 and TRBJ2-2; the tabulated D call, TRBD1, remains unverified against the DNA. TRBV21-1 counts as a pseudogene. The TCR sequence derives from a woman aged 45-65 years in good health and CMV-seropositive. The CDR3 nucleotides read TGTGCCAGCAGCAAATCCCCCCAGGCCCTCCAGCCGTCGAACACCGGGGAGCTGTTTTTT. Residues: CASSKSPQALQPSNTGELFF.